This is a list of T cell receptor beta chains from one sample in a study of CD8 T cells in ankylosing spondylitis. TCRdb re-analysed the 5' RACE reads in MiXCR, keeping a single row per CDR3 protein. Here the sample spans under 250,000 distinct CDR3 sequences, about 10% being singletons. The specimen sequenced was blood, either unsorted or a sorted T cell fraction (not recorded which). These receptors were collected from a male donor with ankylosing spondylitis or in good health (not recorded which). Each CDR3 is given with its conserved first and last residue. Fields, in order: J gene, CDR3 length, V gene, CDR3 protein.

TRBJ2-3	14	TRBV12-3/TRBV12-4	CASRRGRSTDTQYF
TRBJ1-1	13	TRBV5-6	CASSLKKGHQAFF
TRBJ1-1	15	TRBV7-8	CASSLAGTLNTEAFF
TRBJ1-1	15	TRBV12-3/TRBV12-4	CASSRNWQGNTEAFF
TRBJ2-7	12	TRBV2	CALRDWGYEQYF
TRBJ1-2	15	TRBV5-1	CASSLDLQGQRGYTF
TRBJ1-2	14	TRBV6-1	CASSEDRGYYGYTF
TRBJ2-7	15	TRBV12-3/TRBV12-4	CASSFWGLSTGEQYF
TRBJ2-7	15	TRBV5-5	CASSALDRGWYEQYF
TRBJ1-2	13	TRBV5-1	CASSWGKRYGYTF
TRBJ1-1	10	TRBV20-1	CSARGVDAFF
TRBJ2-1	17	TRBV27	CASSFRVGRASYNEQFF
TRBJ2-1	16	TRBV5-1	CASSSADVSRFLQQFF
TRBJ2-7	14	TRBV20-1	CSVMGGAEHYEQYF
TRBJ2-3	14	TRBV3-1	CASSHGGRTDTQYF
TRBJ2-7	17	TRBV6-1	CASSPSPDAFRSYEQYF
TRBJ1-1	16	TRBV27	CASSFIRDRGYTEAFF
TRBJ2-5	16	TRBV6-1	CASSDQQGRGGETQYF
TRBJ2-7	16	TRBV5-1	CASSLTGTGIIYEQYF
TRBJ2-3	17	TRBV9	CASSVLAASGSKDTQYF
TRBJ2-2	14	TRBV20-1	CSAPHRGATGELFF
TRBJ1-5	15	TRBV12-3/TRBV12-4	CASSLGVNAGQPQHF
TRBJ2-1	13	TRBV3-1	CASREHSYNEQFF
TRBJ1-1	15	TRBV5-1	CASSGGGKGLSEAFF
TRBJ2-7	14	TRBV20-1	CSARASGEAIEQYF
TRBJ2-7	12	TRBV29-1	CSAGQGGYEQYF
TRBJ2-6	17	TRBV2	CASSDRVSISGANVLTF
TRBJ2-7	15	TRBV6-1	CASSETGTGLREQYF
TRBJ2-7	18	TRBV20-1	CSARDMAGSGEWGYEQYF
TRBJ2-1	14	TRBV5-5	CASSKGQGYNEQFF
TRBJ1-1	14	TRBV29-1	CSVGGQGWDTEAFF
TRBJ2-1	14	TRBV3-1	CASSLSGGRNEQFF
TRBJ2-7	13	TRBV7-2	CASSLSVAEPQYF
TRBJ2-1	15	TRBV20-1	CSARGATGGLYEQFF
TRBJ2-1	16	TRBV6-5	CASSYIGTGPYNEQFF
TRBJ1-6	15	TRBV12-3/TRBV12-4	CASSLQGYSGSPLHF
TRBJ2-7	13	TRBV24-1	CATRGLSHYEQYF
TRBJ2-4	15	TRBV5-1	CASSMEDRVKNIQYF
TRBJ2-7	13	TRBV7-2	CASSSTGRNEQYF
TRBJ1-4	12	TRBV12-2	CASRFGLGKTVF
TRBJ1-6	15	TRBV9	CASSSEGQGNSPLHF